These T cell receptor beta chains were read from a single sample in a study of graft-versus-host responses after intestinal transplantation. TCRdb's copy holds only in-frame clones and misses some; the assay was immunoSEQ multiplex PCR. The sample lists around 99,000 clones, more than 85% seen once, with approximately 2% in the top ten. Their antigens remain unidentified. This sample comprised unstimulated CD8+ T cells sorted from spleen or lymph node cells, obtained before intestinal transplant. Receptor source: a human donor who received an intestinal transplant. Both conserved end residues are part of each CDR3. D genes are given only for firm matches. Clone sizes are given selectively: once, few, many, or a class where the clone is expanded.

len	v_gene	abundance	d_gene	j_gene	CDR3nt	CDR3aa
13	TRBV2	.	TRBD1	TRBJ1-1	TGTGCCACCGAGACAGGGCTGAACACTGAAGCTTTCTTT	CATETGLNTEAFF
15	TRBV9	.	TRBD1	TRBJ1-1	TGTGCCAGCAGCGATACGGACAGGGTGAACACTGAAGCTTTCTTT	CASSDTDRVNTEAFF
15	TRBV6-1	.	TRBD2	TRBJ2-3	TGTGCCAGCCGACTCTTACTAGCGGGTGAAGATACGCAGTATTTT	CASRLLLAGEDTQYF
16	TRBV11-2	.	.	TRBJ2-7	TGTGCCAGCAGCTTCTACAGGGATTCCATCTCCTACGAGCAGTACTTC	CASSFYRDSISYEQYF
14	TRBV15	once	TRBD1	TRBJ1-2	TGTGCCACCAGTACCTTCACAGGGGACTATGGCTACACCTTC	CATSTFTGDYGYTF
15	TRBV7-8	.	.	TRBJ2-7	TGTGCCAGCAGCTTATATGGGACAAGGGGGTACGAGCAGTACTTC	CASSLYGTRGYEQYF
15	TRBV19	.	TRBD1	TRBJ1-3	TGTGCCAGTAGTACGGGGACAGACTCTGGAAACACCATATATTTT	CASSTGTDSGNTIYF
15	TRBV6-1	.	TRBD1	TRBJ1-5	TGTGCCAGCAGCGTTGGACAGGGGCTCAATCAGCCCCAGCATTTT	CASSVGQGLNQPQHF
15	TRBV4-3	.	.	TRBJ1-2	TGCGCCAGCAGCCCCTCTAGAGGGATCCCTTATGGCTACACCTTC	CASSPSRGIPYGYTF
14	TRBV21-1	.	.	TRBJ2-5	TGTGCCAGCAGGAACAGGGGGGCCCGGGGGACCCAGTACTTC	CASRNRGARGTQYF
11	TRBV7-2	.	.	TRBJ2-1	TGTGCCAGCAGCATACAATGGGAGCAGTTCTTC	CASSIQWEQFF
18	TRBV27	.	TRBD1	TRBJ1-2	TGTGCCAGCAGTTTCCGTCCCGCGCGGGACAGAAGGCTCTATGGCTACACCTTC	CASSFRPARDRRLYGYTF
14	TRBV9	once	.	TRBJ2-7	TGTGCCAGCAGCGTAGGTGGCGGAGCCTACGAGCAGTACTTC	CASSVGGGAYEQYF
16	TRBV7-9	.	TRBD1	TRBJ2-5	TGTGCCAGCAGCCCGGGACAGGGGGCCCTCTTGGAGACCCAGTACTTC	CASSPGQGALLETQYF
17	TRBV4-1	once	TRBD2	TRBJ2-7	TGCGCCAGCAGCCAAGGGAATAGCGGGGGACGCTCCTACGAGCGGTACTTC	CASSQGNSGGRSYERYF
16	TRBV7-8	.	.	TRBJ2-7	TGTGCCAGCAGCTTACTGGAAGCGGAGCCATCCTACGAGCAGTACTTC	CASSLLEAEPSYEQYF
14	TRBV4-3	once	.	TRBJ1-2	TGCGCCAGCAGCCAAGGACGGGAGTTGGCTGGCTACACCTTC	CASSQGRELAGYTF
16	TRBV27	.	TRBD1	TRBJ1-6	TGTGCCAGCAGTCACGGCACAGGGGGTTATAATTCACCCCTCCACTTT	CASSHGTGGYNSPLHF
14	TRBV7-9	.	TRBD1	TRBJ1-1	TGTGCCAGCAGCTCCGGGACAGCGAACACTGAAGCTTTCTTT	CASSSGTANTEAFF
16	TRBV7-9	.	TRBD2	TRBJ2-3	TGTGCCAGCAGCTTATTGGAAGCGGGGAGAACAGATACGCAGTATTTT	CASSLLEAGRTDTQYF
15	TRBV7-9	.	TRBD1	TRBJ2-1	TGTGCCAGCAGCACACCGGGACAGGGAGAGAATGAGCAGTTCTTC	CASSTPGQGENEQFF
13	TRBV7-9	.	.	TRBJ2-7	TGTGCCAGCAGTCCCGACAGGTCCTACGAGCAGTACTTC	CASSPDRSYEQYF
12	TRBV7-9	.	.	TRBJ2-7	TGTGCCAGCCGGGTTTCCGACTACGAGCAGTACTTC	CASRVSDYEQYF
15	TRBV9	.	.	TRBJ1-1	TGTGCCAGCAGCGTAGTCGGGGGGTTCGGCACTGAAGCTTTCTTT	CASSVVGGFGTEAFF